This T cell receptor beta chain was obtained from a study of shared clonotypes between healthy human individuals. The wider study: Donors had three CD4 naive, three CD4 memory, two CD8 naive and one CD8 memory plate apiece.

Using immunoSEQ multiplex PCR, the repertoire was profiled, and TCRdb retains in-frame clones only, with some absent. The repertoire holds roughly 1,500,000 clones, with 95% to 99% as singletons. Trimming left V 4 bases short and J 10 bases short, with 21 bases between. The germline V gene has CDR1 SGDLS and CDR2 YYNGEE. The length of the CDR3 is 15 residues. This clonotype originated in a man between 25 and 39 years old in good health. Sequencing was performed on naive CD4+ T cells sorted from blood. The subset is: CD45RA+ positively selected. This chain connects TRBV9 to TRBJ2-1, with D possibly being TRBD2 (6 bases). The CDR3 DNA follows: TGTGCCAGCAGCCCCACCGCTACCGGGAGCTGGGAGCAGTTCTTC. As protein: CASSPTATGSWEQFF.